This T cell receptor (beta chain) emerged from a study of T cells in Graves' hyperthyroidism and ophthalmopathy. V lost 3 bases to trimming and J lost 4 bases, with 9 bases between them. This CDR3 has 13 residues. CDR1 and CDR2 from the germline V gene are DFQATT and SNEGSKA (reference sequence). This clonotype was seen more than once but under ten times. Its target is not known. Researchers barred patients who had uncontrolled infection, other autoimmune disease, pregnancy or lactation. General study results and limits: Among clonotypes expanded in thyroid above 0.001, most were also found in blood.

Using RNA transcripts as the source, TCR beta CDR3 regions were amplified. A set of HTBI primers served as the primers for a first-round RT-PCR of the TCR CDR3. TCRdb reprocessed the multiplex PCR reads with MiXCR, giving one entry per CDR3 protein. The sample includes roughly 660,000 distinct CDR3 sequences, roughly a sixth of them seen just once. The source is a man aged 45-65 years with Graves' hyperthyroidism. Material for sequencing was blood. The rearrangement uses TRBV20-1 and TRBJ2-2; a possible D gene is TRBD2 (5 bases). The CDR3 region has the DNA TGCAGTGCTAGTTTCAGCGGCACCGGGGAGCTGTTTTTT. It codes for CSASFSGTGELFF.